This section outlines one TCR beta chain sequence together with its context. Its antigen is undetermined. V was trimmed by 3 bases and J by 0 bases, leaving 13 bases between them. The germline gives CDR1 SGDLS, CDR2 YYNGEE. The CDR3 covers 17 residues. Profiling relied on immunoSEQ multiplex PCR, and the TCRdb table lists in-frame clones only, not all of them. The sample shows roughly 220,000 clones, about four fifths of them seen only once. The sample is drawn from a study of cytotoxic CD8 clonotypes in ibrutinib-treated CLL. Notes on the study in general: Having risen at ibrutinib response, clonality had fallen back toward baseline by progression. On treatment, the uncommon public clonotypes contracted or remained stable.

This sequence joins TRBV9 and TRBJ2-6, with D possibly being TRBD2 (6 bases). The receptor was derived from a human donor with chronic lymphocytic leukemia. The sequenced sample was PBMCs, obtained after 12 months of ibrutinib treatment. In DNA form, the CDR3 reads TGTGCCAGCAGCGGTCGGGGGACCTACTCTGGGGCCAACGTCCTGACTTTC. Translation gives CASSGRGTYSGANVLTF.